The T cell receptor (beta chain) described here comes from a study of somatic mutations in cytotoxic T cells in rheumatoid arthritis. Study background: Patient blood was drawn as 30 ml EDTA; the draw came right after diagnosis and before any treatment.

In germline, CDR1 is PRHDT, CDR2 FYEKMQ (reference sequence). The CDR3 spans 14 residues. V lost 7 bases to trimming and J lost 4 bases, with 16 bases between them. On this clone: What it recognizes is unknown.

General study points: There was no knowledge of the antigen targets of the expanded CD8+ clones. Age was associated with higher CD8+ clonality in rheumatoid arthritis patients, not in healthy controls. Of more than 55 patients, under 10 had a largest CD8+ clone that exceeded 20% of CD8+ cells.

Data came from immunoSEQ multiplex PCR; TCRdb stores just in-frame clones and leaves some out. Of roughly 20,000 clones in the sample, around 83% were seen once. The J gene is TRBJ1-1, the V gene TRBV13, with TRBD1 as a possible D gene (6 bases). Material: CD8+ T cells sorted from blood. The sequence came from an adult with rheumatoid arthritis. The CDR3 is CASTGLQGSTEAFF. The CDR3 nucleotides are TGTGCCAGCACGGGCCTACAGGGAAGCACTGAAGCTTTCTTT.